This T cell receptor (beta chain) was retrieved from a study of beta chain features in type 1 diabetes. Study-level results: Patients with Type 1 diabetes showed moderately but significantly shorter TCRB CDR3s in all four CD4+ subsets. PCR may have favored shorter templates equally in patients and controls.

This clone was observed a few times. Its specificity is unknown. Other DNA sequences of this sample code for an identical CDR3. Isolated RNA was reverse transcribed in full, so expressed TCRB transcripts were sequenced. Here immunoSEQ multiplex PCR was the method, and the copy in TCRdb shows in-frame clones only, minus some. The data show 860,000 or so clones, 17% seen once. Sequenced sample: naive CD4+ T cells from blood. The receptor was isolated from a woman aged 18-30 years in good health.

The CDR3 protein is CASSLRQGAYEQYF. For the CDR3, the DNA is TGTGCCAGCAGCCTACGACAGGGGGCCTACGAGCAGTACTTC. The chain couples TRBV28 to TRBJ2-7, with 9 positions matching TRBD1. This CDR3 contains 14 residues. The V gene's germline CDR1 is MDHEN and CDR2 SYDVKM. V shed 6 bases and J 2 bases; nucleotides not matched to a gene: 5.